These 25 T cell receptor beta chains were all obtained from the same sample, sequenced in a study of T cell changes during pregnancy in multiple sclerosis. The protocol was immunoSEQ multiplex PCR, while the TCRdb copy is restricted to in-frame clones and leaves out a portion. Of some 90,000 clones listed, roughly 91% were seen once; the top ten hold about 1.7%. The material sequenced was peripheral blood, taken after pregnancy. The receptors were sampled from a female donor in good health, enrolled as a control in a pregnancy study.

This clone was found a few times. The chain is built from TRBV14 and TRBJ1-1; 12 bases match TRBD1. J gave up 5 bases and V 4 bases, and 8 bases lay outside the gene matches. CDR1 and CDR2 (germline): SGHDN, FVKESK. The CDR3 runs 16 residues. Here the CDR3 reads CASSLRDRGLRTEAFF. The DNA of the CDR3 is TGTGCCAGCAGCCTCCGGGACAGGGGGCTGCGGACTGAAGCTTTCTTT.

J is TRBJ2-7 and V is TRBV14, with D possibly TRBD1 on 6 matching bases. The CDR3 covers 14 residues. The ends were cut back, 5 bases at V and 3 bases at J, with 14 bases in the middle. From germline, CDR1 is SGHDN and CDR2 FVKESK. CDR3 residues: CASSEGEKRYEQYF. The DNA of the CDR3 is TGTGCCAGCAGCGAGGGGGAAAAACGCTACGAGCAGTACTTC.

This rearrangement joins TRBV5-1 to TRBJ1-2; D gene uncertain. CDR1 and CDR2 from the germline V gene are SGHRS and YFSETQ. The CDR3 is made up of 13 amino acids. Trimming took off 0 bases at V and 8 bases at J, with 11 bases between the two ends. CDR3 region: CASSLDSWKGYTF. CDR3 DNA sequence: TGCGCCAGCAGCTTGGACAGCTGGAAGGGCTACACCTTC. Using reference TRBV5-1 and TRBJ1-2 for the parts outside the CDR3, the full variable domain is KAGVTQTPRYLIKTRGQQVTLSCSPISGHRSVSWYQQTPGQGLQFLFEYFSETQRNKGNFPGRFSGRQFSNSRSEMNVSTLELGDSALYLCASSLDSWKGYTFGSGTRLTVV.

V gene TRBV15 combines with J gene TRBJ2-6; 7 nucleotides match TRBD1. The V gene's germline CDR1 is LNHNV and CDR2 YYDKDF (reference sequence). The CDR3 extends over 19 amino acids. The J segment lost 3 bases and the V segment lost 0 bases, leaving 11 bases of the junction unmatched. The CDR3 DNA reads TGTGCCACCAGCAGAGAAGGGCCGGACAGGACGTTTGGGGCCAACGTCCTGACTTTC. Its protein is CATSREGPDRTFGANVLTF.

The chain has TRBV5-5 and TRBJ2-1, with D possibly matching TRBD1 (6 bases). Trimming removed 4 bases at V and 9 bases at J, with 11 bases between. Germline V gene lookup returns CDR1 SGHKS and CDR2 YYEKEE (reference sequence). The CDR3 spans 12 residues. CDR3 loop: CASSIRGSEQFF. CDR3 DNA sequence: TGTGCCAGCAGCATAAGGGGGAGTGAGCAGTTCTTC.

The rearrangement joins TRBV4-3 to TRBJ2-5; a possible D gene is TRBD2 (7 bases). Germline CDR1 reads LGHNA; CDR2 reads YSLEER. The V gene lost 0 bases and the J gene lost 9 bases, with 17 bases spanning the gap. The CDR3 totals 15 residues. CDR3 amino acids: CASSQEAGASRSQYF. The CDR3 nucleotides are TGCGCCAGCAGCCAAGAGGCGGGGGCCTCTAGATCCCAGTACTTC.

CDR3 amino acids: CASSSKNIQYF. CDR3 nucleotides: TGTGCCAGCAGCTCAAAAAACATTCAGTACTTC. This chain connects TRBV7-2 to TRBJ2-4, with D uncertain. Germline loops: CDR1 SGHTA, CDR2 FQGNSA. With 4 bases removed from V and 4 bases from J, the gap between germline ends came to 2 bases. The length of the CDR3 is 11 residues.

CDR3 protein: CASQTGDSYEQYF. CDR3 sequence (DNA): TGTGCCAGTCAAACAGGAGACTCCTACGAGCAGTACTTC. The V call is TRBV6-1, the J call TRBJ2-7; weak D call: TRBD1 (5 bases). CDR3 length: 13 residues. Looked up from germline, CDR1 is MNHNS and CDR2 is SASEGT. V was pared by 9 bases and J by 0 bases, with 12 bases between.

The chain couples TRBV18 to TRBJ1-1; maybe TRBD1 (5 bases). V was clipped by 2 bases and J by 1 base, with 11 bases between them. The germline V gene encodes CDR1 KGHSH and CDR2 LQKENI. This CDR3 region has 15 residues. CDR3 residues: CASSPSGIPNTEAFF. CDR3 in DNA: TGTGCCAGCTCACCATCAGGGATACCGAACACTGAAGCTTTCTTT.

The V call is TRBV7-9, the J call TRBJ2-4; TRBD2 aligns across 16 bases. Germline CDR1 is SEHNR and CDR2 is FQNEAQ (reference sequence). With V trimmed by 1 base and J by 9 bases, 6 bases remained unmatched. CDR3 size: 17 residues. The CDR3 nucleotides read TGTGCCAGCAGCTTAGAGGGACTAGCGGGGGGGCGCGGCATTCAGTACTTC. Amino acids: CASSLEGLAGGRGIQYF.

This chain joins TRBV7-2 and TRBJ2-7; 10 bases line up with TRBD1. CDR1 SGHTA and CDR2 FQGNSA come from the germline V gene. J was trimmed by 5 bases and V by 5 bases; bases with no gene match: 6. CDR3 length: 14 residues. The chain's CDR3 is CASSVGQGRDEQYF. CDR3 DNA: TGTGCCAGCAGCGTGGGACAGGGGAGAGACGAGCAGTACTTC.

The V call is TRBV11-2, the J call TRBJ2-1; 7 bases line up with TRBD2. Germline values: CDR1 SGHAT, CDR2 FQNNGV. V dropped 4 bases and J dropped 8; count of bases not matched to a gene: 11. This CDR3 comprises 15 residues. The CDR3 DNA reads as TGTGCCAGCAGCTCCGGGACTACCCCGGAGGATGAGCAGTTCTTC. Protein sequence: CASSSGTTPEDEQFF. Based on the CDR3 plus reference TRBV11-2 and TRBJ2-1, the full variable domain is EAGVAQSPRYKIIEKRQSVAFWCNPISGHATLYWYQQILGQGPKLLIQFQNNGVVDDSQLPKDRFSAERLKGVDSTLKIQPAKLEDSAVYLCASSSGTTPEDEQFFGPGTRLTVL.

The V and J genes are TRBV10-3 and TRBJ2-5, with 11 bases matching TRBD2. J lost 4 bases, V lost 8 bases, and 9 bases had no gene match. There are 15 residues in the CDR3. From germline, CDR1 is ENHRY and CDR2 SYGVKD. The CDR3 loop is CAISSGGPVGETQYF. CDR3 in DNA: TGTGCCATCTCTAGCGGGGGGCCCGTCGGAGAGACCCAGTACTTC.

This chain joins TRBV4-2 and TRBJ1-5; D gene unclear. V was trimmed by 1 base and J by 9 bases, leaving 16 bases between them. Germline V gene lookup returns CDR1 LGHNA and CDR2 YNFKEQ. The length of the CDR3 is 15 residues. This CDR3 reads CASSQVAGSARPQHF. The CDR3 DNA reads TGTGCCAGCAGCCAAGTAGCCGGCAGCGCCCGGCCCCAGCATTTT.

This chain uses TRBV28 with TRBJ2-1, with TRBD1 as a possible D gene (6 bases). This CDR3 region has 13 residues. The germline CDR1 and CDR2 sequences are MDHEN and SYDVKM. The V gene lost 7 bases and the J gene lost 6 bases, with 13 bases spanning the gap. This chain's CDR3 is CASKQGSGNEQFF. CDR3 nucleotides: TGTGCCAGCAAGCAGGGGTCGGGCAATGAGCAGTTCTTC.

Details on this clone: At the DNA level, this CDR3 is encoded by other sequences in the same sample as well. The chain links TRBV5-1 to TRBJ2-1; 11 bases map to TRBD2. Germline trimming cut 4 bases from V and 7 bases from J; bases unmatched to any gene: 7. The CDR3 is 15 amino acids. Germline CDR1 and CDR2: SGHRS and YFSETQ. The CDR3: CASSPLAGGSNEQFF. The CDR3 bases are TGCGCCAGCAGCCCCTTAGCGGGGGGGAGTAATGAGCAGTTCTTC.

This chain uses TRBV15 with TRBJ2-1; TRBD1 matches at 7 bases. Germline CDR1 is LNHNV and CDR2 is YYDKDF (reference sequence). This CDR3 is built from 16 residues. Trimming took 2 bases from V and 4 from J; bases not matched to a gene: 8. The CDR3 region is CATSRNRDRRYNEQFF. As DNA, the CDR3 is TGTGCCACCAGCAGAAACCGGGACAGACGATACAATGAGCAGTTCTTC. Full variable domain (remainder filled in from reference TRBV15 and TRBJ2-1): DAMVIQNPRYQVTQFGKPVTLSCSQTLNHNVMYWYQQKSSQAPKLLFHYYDKDFNNEADTPDNFQSRRPNTSFCFLDIRSPGLGDTAMYLCATSRNRDRRYNEQFFGPGTRLTVL.

The rearrangement joins TRBV28 to TRBJ1-2, with 10 nucleotides matching TRBD1. Germline V gene lookup returns CDR1 MDHEN and CDR2 SYDVKM. The CDR3 contains 16 residues. Trimming removed 10 bases from V and 4 bases from J; junction bases left unmatched: 15. The CDR3 loop is CATRSGTGDYGYGYTF. In DNA, the CDR3 is TGTGCCACCCGATCCGGGACAGGGGACTATGGCTATGGCTACACCTTC.

V is TRBV13 and J is TRBJ1-5, with 7 bases fitting TRBD1. The germline V gene encodes CDR1 PRHDT and CDR2 FYEKMQ (reference sequence). Trimming took 1 base from V and 0 from J; bases not matched to a gene: 12. There are 19 residues in the CDR3. In DNA form, the CDR3 reads TGTGCCAGCAGCTTAGAAGCCCTTACAGGGGTAAATAGCAATCAGCCCCAGCATTTT. It specifies CASSLEALTGVNSNQPQHF.

This clone appeared a single time. Other DNA sequences from this sample encode an identical CDR3 as well. The genes are TRBV15 and TRBJ1-2; a possible D gene is TRBD1 (6 bases). Germline loops: CDR1 LNHNV, CDR2 YYDKDF (reference sequence). Trimming took 6 bases from V and 4 from J, leaving 15 bases between them. This CDR3 is built from 14 residues. The CDR3 DNA reads as TGTGCCACCAGATCTCCAGGGGATCCCTATGGCTACACCTTC. Its translation: CATRSPGDPYGYTF.

The genes are TRBV5-6 and TRBJ2-1, with D tentatively TRBD1 (5 bases). Germline V gene sequence: CDR1 SGHDT, CDR2 YYEEEE. V was clipped by 2 bases and J by 5 bases, with 11 bases between them. The CDR3 sequence is 14 residues long. The CDR3 nucleotides read TGTGCCAGCAGCTTTAGGCAGGGCCACAATGAGCAGTTCTTC. Its protein product is CASSFRQGHNEQFF. Complete variable domain (other parts from reference TRBV5-6 and TRBJ2-1): DAGVTQSPTHLIKTRGQQVTLRCSPKSGHDTVSWYQQALGQGPQFIFQYYEEEERQRGNFPDRFSGHQFPNYSSELNVNALLLGDSALYLCASSFRQGHNEQFFGPGTRLTVL.

The V call is TRBV27, the J call TRBJ1-2; TRBD1 agrees at 7 bases. J lost 8 bases, V lost 5 bases, and 8 bases had no gene match. Germline V gene sequence: CDR1 MNHEY, CDR2 SMNVEV (reference sequence). The CDR3 loop spans 13 amino acids. DNA for the CDR3: TGTGCCAGCAGTCCGACAGGGTTAAGGGGCTACACCTTC. It translates to CASSPTGLRGYTF.

The V gene is TRBV7-9, the J gene TRBJ2-2, with TRBD1 identical over 9 bases. Germline assignment: CDR1 SEHNR and CDR2 FQNEAQ (reference sequence). The CDR3 loop spans 14 amino acids. With 10 bases clipped from V and 1 base from J, the junction kept 4 bases outside the gene matches. This CDR3 reads CATPGQGNTGELFF. CDR3 nucleotide sequence: TGTGCCACCCCGGGACAGGGGAACACCGGGGAGCTGTTTTTT.

The chain has TRBV7-9 and TRBJ1-4, with TRBD1 as a possible D gene (6 bases). Germline-derived CDR1 and CDR2 are SEHNR and FQNEAQ (reference sequence). This CDR3 region has 17 residues. Trimming stripped 5 bases from V and 6 bases from J, with 22 bases between. CDR3 amino acids: CASSPRKYRDGDEKLFF. In DNA form, the CDR3 reads TGTGCCAGCAGCCCCCGGAAATACAGGGATGGTGATGAAAAACTGTTTTTT.

The chain carries TRBV25-1 and TRBJ1-1, with D maybe TRBD1 (5 bases). CDR1 and CDR2 (germline): MGHDK, SYGVNS. V gave up 6 bases and J gave up 4 bases, with 12 bases separating them. CDR3 length equals 13 residues. CDR3 nucleotides: TGTGCCAGCAGCCGAGTGGGGGGCACTGAAGCTTTCTTT. This encodes CASSRVGGTEAFF.